These 16 T cell receptor beta chains were all obtained from the same sample, sequenced in a study of post-analysis software for immune sequencing data. General observations from the study: About five TRBV segments (TRBV5-6, TRBV5-1 and TRBV20-1 among them) occurred more frequently in patients than in controls.

No cognate antigen is known for these TCRs. Unique molecular identifiers were carried by the TCR beta cDNA libraries. Each CDR3 protein is one row after TCRdb ran MiXCR on the PCR reads. This repertoire shows about 430,000 distinct CDR3 sequences, about 39% found once; its top ten account for approximately 7.1%. The sample consisted of blood. These receptors came from a girl aged 2 to 9 with multiple sclerosis.

The rearrangement uses TRBV20-1 and TRBJ2-6; the match to TRBD1 covers 11 bases. This CDR3 has 18 amino acids. CDR1 DFQATT and CDR2 SNEGSKA come from the germline V gene (reference sequence). The J segment lost 0 bases and the V segment lost 5 bases, leaving 9 bases of the junction unmatched. The DNA of the CDR3 is TGCAGTGCTGGTGGGTTGGGACAGGGGGTCTCTGGGGCCAACGTCCTGACTTTC. Protein product: CSAGGLGQGVSGANVLTF.

This rearrangement joins TRBV7-2 to TRBJ2-1, with 7 bases matching TRBD2. CDR1 is SGHTA, CDR2 FQGNSA, per germline. The CDR3 runs 16 residues. The V segment lost 4 bases and the J segment 5 bases; nucleotides outside the gene matches: 11. The CDR3 region is CASSSRTRAGNNEQFF. The CDR3 DNA follows: TGTGCCAGCAGCTCTCGGACAAGAGCGGGGAACAATGAGCAGTTCTTC.

CDR3 loop: CASSEATADTQYF. The CDR3 DNA reads TGCGCCAGCAGCGAAGCGACAGCAGATACGCAGTATTTT. V gene TRBV5-1 combines with J gene TRBJ2-3; D is possibly TRBD1 (5 bases). The CDR3 sequence is 13 residues long. Trimming removed 4 bases from V and 4 bases from J, with 10 bases in between. CDR1 and CDR2 (germline): SGHRS, YFSETQ.

This clonotype has a count of ten or more. The chain uses TRBV7-9 and TRBJ2-3; D possibly corresponds to TRBD1 (6 bases). Trimming cost V 1 base and J 1 base, with 9 bases left between them. The CDR3 is made up of 15 amino acids. Germline loops: CDR1 SEHNR, CDR2 FQNEAQ (reference sequence). CDR3 amino acids: CASSLVRGGTDTQYF. CDR3 bases: TGTGCCAGCAGCTTAGTCAGGGGCGGCACAGATACGCAGTATTTT.

In its sample, this clonotype was seen once. The rearrangement uses TRBV14 and TRBJ2-1; 7 bases are shared with TRBD1. Trimming took 2 bases from V and 10 from J; bases not matched to a gene: 14. This CDR3 has 16 amino acids. The germline gives CDR1 SGHDN, CDR2 FVKESK. The CDR3 here is CASSQSSQGPFREQFF. As DNA, the CDR3 is TGTGCCAGCAGCCAATCCTCACAGGGGCCCTTCAGAGAGCAGTTCTTC.

This clonotype was seen more than once but under ten times. This chain uses TRBV15 with TRBJ1-6; no firm D call. Germline assignment: CDR1 LNHNV and CDR2 YYDKDF (reference sequence). Trimming removed 1 base from V and 8 bases from J, with 12 bases in between. The CDR3 length is 15 residues. The CDR3 is CATSRVAVPHSPLHF. The CDR3 coding sequence is TGTGCCACCAGCAGAGTAGCAGTGCCACATTCACCCCTCCACTTT.

The V call is TRBV20-1, the J call TRBJ2-3; a weak D match, TRBD1 (5 bases). V lost 2 bases and J 8 bases, leaving 11 bases between the germline ends. The germline CDR1 and CDR2 sequences are DFQATT and SNEGSKA (reference sequence). CDR3 size: 12 residues. This CDR3 is CSARTGRGTQYF. The CDR3 coding sequence is TGCAGTGCTAGAACCGGTAGGGGTACGCAGTATTTT.

The gene calls are TRBV7-2 and TRBJ2-7; 8 nucleotides line up with TRBD1. The germline V gene encodes CDR1 SGHTA and CDR2 FQGNSA. This CDR3 is built from 14 residues. V lost 5 bases to trimming and J lost 0 bases; unmatched junction nucleotides: 3. The CDR3 bases are TGTGCCAGCAGCCAGGGACAGGCCTCCTACGAGCAGTACTTC. Encoded protein: CASSQGQASYEQYF.

The chain employs TRBV27 and TRBJ2-3; 7 positions match TRBD1. V trimming: 0 bases; J trimming: 6 bases; junction bases outside the gene matches: 12. The V gene's germline CDR1 is MNHEY and CDR2 SMNVEV (reference sequence). The CDR3 has 17 residues. CDR3 in amino acids: CASSLSWRYRGRDTQYF. CDR3 coding DNA: TGTGCCAGCAGTTTATCCTGGAGGTACAGGGGTCGGGATACGCAGTATTTT.

This clonotype showed up just a few times. The chain employs TRBV7-2 and TRBJ2-3, with 8 bases identical to TRBD2. Germline assignment: CDR1 SGHTA and CDR2 FQGNSA. After removal of 0 bases from V and 6 bases from J, the junction contained 2 bases not matched to a gene. This CDR3 has 14 amino acids. The CDR3 DNA reads as TGTGCCAGCAGCTTAGCTAGCGGGATGGATACGCAGTATTTT. Encoded protein: CASSLASGMDTQYF.

The chain recombines TRBV28 with TRBJ1-2, with 9 bases identical to TRBD1. Germline V lookup: CDR1 MDHEN, CDR2 SYDVKM. V lost 1 base, J lost 2 bases, and 2 bases stayed unmatched. This CDR3 is built from 15 residues. The CDR3 spells CASSLSGQGNYGYTF. The CDR3, as DNA: TGTGCCAGCAGTTTATCCGGACAGGGGAACTATGGCTACACCTTC.

The V gene is TRBV11-1, the J gene TRBJ1-1; D perhaps matches TRBD1 (6 bases). Deletions cut 2 bases from V and 1 base from J, with 8 bases between. The CDR3 contains 14 residues. Germline V lookup: CDR1 SGHAT, CDR2 FQDESV (reference sequence). CDR3 nucleotides: TGTGCCAGCAGCTTAACGACAGGGAACACTGAAGCTTTCTTT. Translation gives CASSLTTGNTEAFF.

The chain employs TRBV10-3 and TRBJ2-5; 11 positions agree with TRBD1. The J call may not be correct, given that the DNA end is closer to TRBJ2-7. The CDR3 covers 12 residues. CDR1 is ENHRY and CDR2 is SYGVKD in the germline V gene. The CDR3 reads CAVGQGAIEQYF. CDR3 DNA sequence: TGTGCCGTCGGACAGGGGGCGATCGAGCAGTACTTC.

The gene calls are TRBV20-1 and TRBJ2-5; the D gene is possibly TRBD2 (6 bases). The V end was cut by 6 bases, the J end by 1 base, with 9 bases between. The CDR3 extends over 12 amino acids. Germline-derived CDR1 and CDR2 are DFQATT and SNEGSKA (reference sequence). CDR3 DNA sequence: TGCAGTGCCGCGACTAGCCAAGAGACCCAGTACTTC. Translation gives CSAATSQETQYF.

This clonotype was seen many times. The V call is TRBV4-1, the J call TRBJ2-3, with D maybe TRBD1 (6 bases). Deletions cut 6 bases from V and 0 bases from J, with 25 bases between. The CDR3 spans 19 residues. The germline CDR1 and CDR2 sequences are MGHRA and YSYEKL. The CDR3 nucleotides read TGCGCCAGCAGTCATACTCCTCTCAGGTATGGGGGCAGCACAGATACGCAGTATTTT. This translates into CASSHTPLRYGGSTDTQYF.

In its sample, this clonotype was seen a few times. This chain uses TRBV6-5 with TRBJ2-4, with TRBD2 as a possible D gene (6 bases). This CDR3 region has 14 residues. Trimming left V 0 bases short and J 12 bases short, with 15 bases between. Germline CDR1 MNHEY, CDR2 SVGAGI. The CDR3 region is CASSYSKSRTNQYF. Written as DNA, the CDR3 is TGTGCCAGCAGTTACTCGAAAAGCAGGACTAATCAGTACTTC.